This TCR beta chain came from a study of radiotherapy plus CTLA-4 blockade in lung cancer. People whose metastatic non-small-cell lung cancer was chemo-refractory got focal radiation along with CTLA-4 blockade by ipilimumab. About this clone itself: Its target is unknown.

The CDR3 sequence is 12 residues long. V gave up 7 bases and J gave up 14 bases; unmatched junction bases: 11. Germline assignment: CDR1 WSHSY and CDR2 SAAADI. Study-wide points: Once radiotherapy plus ipilimumab had been given, TCR clones derived from tumor expanded in blood.

Profiling relied on immunoSEQ multiplex PCR, and the TCRdb table lists in-frame clones only, not all of them. The table records approximately 78,000 clones, roughly 80% of them present only once. The sequenced sample was peripheral blood, obtained from a patient treated with radiotherapy plus ipilimumab. This TCR came from a human donor with non-small cell lung cancer who had a complete response to radiotherapy plus ipilimumab. This chain uses TRBV10-2 with TRBJ2-1, with 7 bases identical to TRBD1. This CDR3 is CASTQQGYGKFF. The CDR3 nucleotides are TGCGCCAGCACCCAACAGGGGTACGGGAAGTTCTTC.